Following are 27 T cell receptor beta chains from one sample sequenced in a study of CD8 T cells in Susac syndrome. RNA was extracted with the RNeasy kit, and a quantity of roughly 0.45 to 1 ug was reverse transcribed using random hexamers. TCRdb re-derived calls from the immunoSEQ multiplex PCR reads in MiXCR, one entry per CDR3 protein. Seen here are around 100,000 distinct CDR3 sequences, about 95% observed once, and the top ten hold 0.25% to 0.35%. The sample consisted of CD8+ T cells from PBMCs. Every receptor here comes from a human donor with Susac syndrome.

This rearrangement joins TRBV20-1 to TRBJ2-7, with 8 bases lining up with TRBD1. J was trimmed by 4 bases and V by 3 bases; bases with no gene match: 5. Germline CDR1 and CDR2: DFQATT and SNEGSKA (reference sequence). This CDR3 comprises 13 residues. The CDR3 sequence is CSARTGDDYEQYF. CDR3 sequence (DNA): TGCAGTGCTAGGACAGGGGATGATTACGAGCAGTACTTC.

This chain connects TRBV5-1 to TRBJ2-5, with D perhaps TRBD1 (5 bases). The CDR3 spans 15 residues. CDR1 SGHRS and CDR2 YFSETQ come from the germline V gene. The V gene lost 4 bases and the J gene lost 7 bases, with 20 bases spanning the gap. This CDR3 reads CASSPGQERLGTQYF. CDR3 bases: TGCGCCAGCAGCCCCGGACAAGAGCGTCTTGGGACCCAGTACTTC.

This clonotype has just one count. This sequence joins TRBV12-3 or TRBV12-4 and TRBJ2-7; 12 bases are a match to TRBD2. CDR3 length: 14 residues. J gave up 5 bases and V 7 bases, and 6 bases lay outside the gene matches. The CDR3 nucleotides are TGTGCCAGCAACCTAGCGGGGGGGACAAACGAGCAGTACTTC. Translating it yields CASNLAGGTNEQYF.

This clonotype appeared a single time. This chain uses TRBV11-2 with TRBJ2-7, with TRBD1 matching 7 bases. The junction had 5 bases not matched to a gene; V was cut back by 3 bases and J by 0 bases. CDR1 is SGHAT and CDR2 is FQNNGV in the germline V gene. The CDR3 has 15 residues. The CDR3 sequence: CASSLAWDSSYEQYF. The CDR3 coding sequence is TGTGCCAGCAGCTTGGCCTGGGACAGCTCCTACGAGCAGTACTTC.

The chain employs TRBV27 and TRBJ2-1; a weak D match, TRBD2 (6 bases). CDR1 is MNHEY and CDR2 is SMNVEV in the germline V gene (reference sequence). V lost 4 bases, J lost 8 bases, and 15 bases lay in between. The CDR3 runs to 14 residues. This CDR3 is CASSWGVVSHEQFF. CDR3 nucleotides: TGTGCCAGCAGTTGGGGGGTAGTCTCCCATGAGCAGTTCTTC.

This chain connects TRBV12-3 or TRBV12-4 to TRBJ2-7; D tentatively reads TRBD1 or TRBD2 (5 bases each). The CDR3 sequence is 14 residues long. Between the trimmed V and J ends, which lost 6 bases and 0 bases, there was a span of 12 bases. CDR3 nucleotide sequence: TGTGCCAGCAGCATGGGTGGGGGCTCCTACGAGCAGTACTTC. It is translated as CASSMGGGSYEQYF.

The rearrangement uses TRBV6-5 and TRBJ1-6, with D perhaps matching TRBD1 (5 bases). The V and J ends lost 0 bases and 6 bases respectively, with 12 bases between them. Germline CDR1 is MNHEY and CDR2 is SVGAGI. CDR3 length: 16 residues. The CDR3 is CASSYSKIGANSPLHF. The CDR3 DNA is TGTGCCAGCAGTTACTCGAAAATAGGGGCTAATTCACCCCTCCACTTT.

The chain has TRBV6-5 and TRBJ2-5; 8 positions agree with TRBD2. Germline CDR1 and CDR2: MNHEY and SVGAGI. V shed 0 bases, J shed 5 bases, and the junction held 8 bases outside the gene matches. The CDR3 has 16 amino acids. The CDR3 loop is CASSYSPGGALETQYF. The CDR3, as DNA: TGTGCCAGCAGTTACTCGCCCGGGGGGGCCTTGGAGACCCAGTACTTC.

V gene TRBV29-1 combines with J gene TRBJ2-3; D perhaps matches TRBD2 (7 bases). Germline CDR1 reads SQVTM; CDR2 reads ANQGSEA. CDR3 length equals 15 residues. V was shortened by 5 bases and J by 2 bases, with 17 bases between the two germline ends. The CDR3 DNA sequence: TGCAGCGTTCAAAATGCGGGGGCTACCACAGATACGCAGTATTTT. Translated: CSVQNAGATTDTQYF.

V usage is TRBV4-1 and J usage is TRBJ2-3; D uncertain. V shed 2 bases and J shed 3 bases, with 3 bases lying between them. Germline lookup yields CDR1 MGHRA and CDR2 YSYEKL. The CDR3 spans 12 residues. The CDR3 region has the DNA TGCGCCAGCAGCCAACCAACAGATACGCAGTATTTT. The encoded protein is CASSQPTDTQYF.

The genes are TRBV5-1 and TRBJ2-5; 9 bases match TRBD2. The CDR3 contains 16 residues. CDR1 is SGHRS and CDR2 is YFSETQ in the germline V gene. J was trimmed by 5 bases and V by 5 bases; bases with no gene match: 13. The CDR3, as DNA: TGCGCCAGCAGTCTTCCTGCGGGAGGGGAGATGGAGACCCAGTACTTC. Translating gives CASSLPAGGEMETQYF.

V gene TRBV4-1 combines with J gene TRBJ2-3; no reliable D call. V was cut by 0 bases and J by 5 bases, with 3 bases left in between. CDR1 is MGHRA, CDR2 YSYEKL, per germline. There are 12 residues in the CDR3. CDR3 sequence (DNA): TGCGCCAGCAGCCAAGATCAAGATACGCAGTATTTT. Translation gives CASSQDQDTQYF.

The chain is built from TRBV13 and TRBJ2-3, with D hard to call. CDR3 length: 15 amino acids. V lost 2 bases and J 4 bases, leaving 13 bases between the germline ends. CDR1 and CDR2 from the germline V gene are PRHDT and FYEKMQ (reference sequence). Here the CDR3 reads CASSLSQSWADTQYF. The DNA of the CDR3 is TGTGCCAGCAGCTTATCCCAGTCATGGGCAGATACGCAGTATTTT.

The CDR3, as DNA: TGCAGCGCCGCGGGGGTTGCTGGAAACACCATATATTTT. This gives the protein CSAAGVAGNTIYF. The chain links TRBV29-1 to TRBJ1-3, with D perhaps matching TRBD1 (5 bases). Germline CDR1 is SQVTM and CDR2 is ANQGSEA. Deletions cut 7 bases from V and 2 bases from J, with 12 bases between. CDR3 length: 13 residues. The whole variable domain, remainder taken from reference TRBV29-1 and TRBJ1-3, is SAVISQKPSRDICQRGTSLTIQCQVDSQVTMMFWYRQQPGQSLTLIATANQGSEATYESGFVIDKFPISRPNLTFSTLTVSNMSPEDSSIYLCSAAGVAGNTIYFGEGSWLTVV.

The rearrangement links TRBV9 to TRBJ2-7, with D possibly TRBD1 on 5 matching bases. Germline V lookup: CDR1 SGDLS, CDR2 YYNGEE. The CDR3 has 16 residues. V was pared by 4 bases and J by 2 bases, with 19 bases between. As DNA, the CDR3 is TGTGCCAGCAGCAACCCAGGGAATGGGTTGCCCTACGAGCAGTACTTC. Protein sequence: CASSNPGNGLPYEQYF.

This rearrangement joins TRBV5-1 to TRBJ2-1; perhaps TRBD2 as D (5 bases). Looked up from germline, CDR1 is SGHRS and CDR2 is YFSETQ. The CDR3 is made up of 13 amino acids. The germline V and J ends were trimmed by 4 bases and 9 bases, with 14 bases remaining between them. In nucleotides, the CDR3 is TGCGCCAGCAGCCCCAACGAAGGGAGTGAGCAGTTCTTC. Translating gives CASSPNEGSEQFF.

The V call is TRBV29-1, the J call TRBJ2-3; D remains unclear. The germline V and J ends were trimmed by 5 bases and 0 bases, with 9 bases remaining between them. The CDR3 has 13 residues. CDR1 and CDR2 (germline): SQVTM, ANQGSEA. CDR3 bases: TGCAGCGTTATAGTCCGAAGCACAGATACGCAGTATTTT. It translates to CSVIVRSTDTQYF.

This sequence joins TRBV19 and TRBJ1-1; 9 nucleotides agree with TRBD1. Germline CDR1 LNHDA, CDR2 SQIVND (reference sequence). This CDR3 contains 14 residues. Trimming cost V 8 bases and J 5 bases; bases outside gene matches: 9. The CDR3, as DNA: TGTGCCAGTGGGAGGACAGGGGCAGTAACTGAAGCTTTCTTT. Its translation is CASGRTGAVTEAFF.

The chain combines TRBV7-9 with TRBJ2-5, with D hard to call. Germline CDR1 reads SEHNR; CDR2 reads FQNEAQ (reference sequence). V shed 0 bases and J shed 2 bases, with 7 bases lying between them. The CDR3 has 14 amino acids. The chain's CDR3 is CASSLARQQETQYF. In DNA form, the CDR3 reads TGTGCCAGCAGCTTAGCTCGCCAGCAAGAGACCCAGTACTTC.

The rearrangement uses TRBV13 and TRBJ2-7; 7 bases fit TRBD1. The J segment lost 1 base and the V segment lost 6 bases, leaving 3 bases of the junction unmatched. Per the germline V gene, CDR1 is PRHDT and CDR2 is FYEKMQ (reference sequence). CDR3 size: 13 residues. This CDR3 reads CASSLTGSYEQYF. CDR3 nucleotides: TGTGCCAGCAGTCTGACAGGGTCCTACGAGCAGTACTTC.

This sequence joins TRBV29-1 and TRBJ2-7; perhaps D is TRBD1 or TRBD2 (6 bases each). The CDR3 consists of 13 residues. Germline values: CDR1 SQVTM, CDR2 ANQGSEA. Trimming stripped 6 bases from V and 1 base from J, with 13 bases between. CDR3 amino acids: CSVAGGGSYEQYF. The CDR3 nucleotides are TGCAGCGTAGCCGGGGGCGGATCCTACGAGCAGTACTTC.

This clonotype was picked up one time. The rearrangement links TRBV14 to TRBJ2-7; TRBD1 matches at 9 bases. The CDR3 runs to 16 residues. The ends lost 0 bases at V and 6 bases at J; junction bases unmatched: 9. From germline, CDR1 is SGHDN and CDR2 FVKESK. CDR3 sequence (DNA): TGTGCCAGCAGCCAAGAATACAGGACAGGGGAGGCCGAGCAGTACTTC. As protein: CASSQEYRTGEAEQYF.

The gene calls are TRBV20-1 and TRBJ1-5, with unresolved D. CDR1 is DFQATT and CDR2 is SNEGSKA in the germline V gene (reference sequence). V was cut by 5 bases and J by 0 bases, with 8 bases left in between. CDR3 length: 13 residues. The CDR3 DNA is TGCAGTGCTGGGGTCGATAGCAATCAGCCCCAGCATTTT. This sequence encodes CSAGVDSNQPQHF.

This chain connects TRBV11-2 to TRBJ2-5, with D perhaps TRBD1 or TRBD2 (5 bases each). The V gene's germline CDR1 is SGHAT and CDR2 FQNNGV. CDR3 size: 17 residues. Trimming removed 8 bases from V and 1 base from J, with 23 bases in between. In nucleotides, the CDR3 is TGTGCCAGCTCGCTGCAAGGGATGGGGGTCGGCCAAGAGACCCAGTACTTC. Protein product: CASSLQGMGVGQETQYF.

The chain links TRBV9 to TRBJ2-3; a weak D match, TRBD2 (5 bases). The length of the CDR3 is 15 residues. The V gene's germline CDR1 is SGDLS and CDR2 YYNGEE. Trimming pared 2 bases from V and 0 bases from J, leaving 10 bases between. CDR3 coding DNA: TGTGCCAGCAGCGTTTCGGGAACTAGCACAGATACGCAGTATTTT. It codes for CASSVSGTSTDTQYF.

This chain uses TRBV12-3 or TRBV12-4 with TRBJ2-1; D may be TRBD1 or TRBD2 (5 bases each). The V end was cut by 3 bases, the J end by 4 bases, with 10 bases between. This CDR3 has 14 residues. CDR3 residues: CASSLGEMYNEQFF. CDR3 coding DNA: TGTGCCAGCAGTTTGGGGGAGATGTACAATGAGCAGTTCTTC.

This chain joins TRBV4-2 and TRBJ2-2; the D is unclear. The CDR3 covers 17 residues. Trimming left V 0 bases short and J 6 bases short, with 17 bases between. Germline CDR1 LGHNA, CDR2 YNFKEQ. This CDR3 reads CASSQEYRRMDAGELFF. Here the CDR3 DNA reads TGTGCCAGCAGCCAAGAGTATAGGCGGATGGACGCCGGGGAGCTGTTTTTT.